Shown below are 18 T cell receptor beta chains from a single sample sequenced in a study of blood T cells in healthy people across ages. The use of a sample-barcoded 5' primer and a J-beta primer mix characterized a second PCR of about 7 to 12 cycles. TCRdb re-analysed the 5' RACE reads in MiXCR, keeping a single row per CDR3 protein. The sample lists roughly 800,000 distinct CDR3 sequences; more than 20% were seen once. The same sample was also studied in work on T cells of mothers and their children.

Sequenced material: blood. These receptors came from a boy younger than 18 in good health.

This clonotype has ten or more counts. This rearrangement joins TRBV29-1 to TRBJ2-5, with TRBD1 identical over 10 bases. Germline lookup yields CDR1 SQVTM and CDR2 ANQGSEA. The V gene end was trimmed by 3 bases and the J gene end by 5 bases; junction bases not matched to a gene: 3. This CDR3 has 13 amino acids. CDR3 in DNA: TGCAGCGTTGACGGACAGGGGGGCGAGACCCAGTACTTC. It is translated as CSVDGQGGETQYF. Full variable domain (outside the CDR3, taken from reference TRBV29-1 and TRBJ2-5): SAVISQKPSRDICQRGTSLTIQCQVDSQVTMMFWYRQQPGQSLTLIATANQGSEATYESGFVIDKFPISRPNLTFSTLTVSNMSPEDSSIYLCSVDGQGGETQYFGPGTRLLVL.

The chain uses TRBV27 and TRBJ1-6, with D possibly matching TRBD1 (6 bases). Germline CDR1 reads MNHEY; CDR2 reads SMNVEV (reference sequence). The CDR3 consists of 16 residues. V lost 3 bases and J 2 bases, leaving 11 bases between the germline ends. Written as DNA, the CDR3 is TGTGCCAGCAGTTTGACAGGTCCGACCTATAATTCACCCCTCCACTTT. Amino acid sequence: CASSLTGPTYNSPLHF.

This clonotype was seen more than once but under ten times. This chain connects TRBV9 to TRBJ1-2; D ambiguous. The CDR3 sequence is 15 residues long. Germline values: CDR1 SGDLS, CDR2 YYNGEE. Trimming left V 0 bases short and J 0 bases short, with 9 bases between. This chain's CDR3 is CASSVAISPNYGYTF. The CDR3 nucleotides read TGTGCCAGCAGCGTAGCTATCAGCCCTAACTATGGCTACACCTTC.

This clonotype was observed at least ten times. The chain links TRBV7-2 to TRBJ2-3, with TRBD2 identical over 9 bases. Germline CDR1 is SGHTA and CDR2 is FQGNSA. Trimming took 1 base from V and 1 from J; bases not matched to a gene: 0. The CDR3 contains 15 residues. CDR3 loop: CASSLGTSGTDTQYF. CDR3 nucleotide sequence: TGTGCCAGCAGCTTAGGGACTAGCGGCACAGATACGCAGTATTTT.

V gene TRBV27 combines with J gene TRBJ1-1; D uncertain. The V end lost 5 bases, the J end lost 5 bases, and 21 bases lay between the germline ends. CDR3 length equals 16 residues. Germline loops: CDR1 MNHEY, CDR2 SMNVEV (reference sequence). The CDR3 reads CASSLTSGPKGTEAFF. CDR3 nucleotide sequence: TGTGCCAGCAGTCTGACCTCAGGCCCTAAGGGTACTGAAGCTTTCTTT.

The chain recombines TRBV7-2 with TRBJ1-5, with no clear D. Deletions cut 0 bases from V and 7 bases from J, with 13 bases between. CDR1 SGHTA and CDR2 FQGNSA come from the germline V gene. This CDR3 comprises 15 residues. The CDR3 reads CASSLALGLGQPQHF. CDR3 in DNA: TGTGCCAGCAGCTTAGCGCTAGGACTCGGACAGCCCCAGCATTTT.

This clonotype was seen just once. V gene TRBV20-1 combines with J gene TRBJ2-5; D tentatively reads TRBD1 or TRBD2 (5 bases each). This CDR3 is 13 amino acids long. Per germline, CDR1 DFQATT and CDR2 SNEGSKA (reference sequence). With 2 bases removed from V and 3 bases from J, the gap between germline ends came to 10 bases. This chain's CDR3 is CSARPGAEETQYF. The CDR3 nucleotides are TGCAGTGCTAGACCCGGGGCGGAAGAGACCCAGTACTTC.

This clonotype was observed many times. The V gene is TRBV7-8, the J gene TRBJ2-5; the match to TRBD2 covers 7 bases. This CDR3 spans 13 amino acids. CDR1 SGHVS and CDR2 FQNEAQ come from the germline V gene. J was trimmed by 2 bases and V by 4 bases; bases with no gene match: 1. The CDR3: CASSWGLQETQYF. In nucleotides, the CDR3 is TGTGCCAGCAGCTGGGGACTACAAGAGACCCAGTACTTC. The complete variable domain, with remaining parts taken from reference TRBV7-8 and TRBJ2-5, reads GAGVSQSPRYKVAKRGQDVALRCDPISGHVSLFWYQQALGQGPEFLTYFQNEAQLDKSGLPSDRFFAERPEGSVSTLKIQRTQQEDSAVYLCASSWGLQETQYFGPGTRLLVL.

The gene calls are TRBV20-1 and TRBJ2-5, with 12 positions matching TRBD2. The assigned J gene may be wrong: the sequence end matches TRBJ2-7 better. The germline V gene has CDR1 DFQATT and CDR2 SNEGSKA (reference sequence). The CDR3 contains 17 residues. As DNA, the CDR3 is TGCAGTGCTAGGCCCCGTTTTGGACTAGCGGGGTCCTACGAGCAGTACTTC. This gives the protein CSARPRFGLAGSYEQYF.

A word on this clonotype: The junction differs from germline at one of its ends, possibly a read error. V gene TRBV25-1 combines with J gene TRBJ2-5; 8 nucleotides agree with TRBD2. Germline lookup yields CDR1 MGHDK and CDR2 SYGVNS. CDR3 size: 18 residues. The CDR3 loop reads CASSDLGTAGVFGETQHF. The CDR3 nucleotides are TGTGCCAGCAGTGACCTAGGTACAGCGGGAGTCTTTGGAGAGACCCAGCACTTC.

The chain couples TRBV27 to TRBJ1-1; 8 positions agree with TRBD1. V was pared by 5 bases and J by 1 base, with 6 bases of the junction left unmatched. The CDR3 length is 15 residues. Germline assignment: CDR1 MNHEY and CDR2 SMNVEV (reference sequence). CDR3: CASSTPQGGNTEAFF. The CDR3 nucleotides read TGTGCCAGCAGTACTCCACAGGGGGGGAACACTGAAGCTTTCTTT.

This clonotype was observed a few times. The chain is built from TRBV28 and TRBJ2-1, with 8 bases aligning to TRBD1. Germline CDR1 is MDHEN and CDR2 is SYDVKM. This CDR3 contains 13 residues. V was pared by 8 bases and J by 12 bases, with 12 bases of the junction left unmatched. The CDR3 is CASQGRTGFGQFF. Written as DNA, the CDR3 is TGTGCCAGCCAGGGCCGGACAGGGTTTGGGCAGTTCTTC.

This clonotype was found a few times. At one boundary the junction diverges from the germline segment, which might be a read error. V gene TRBV7-2 combines with J gene TRBJ2-3, with 8 bases identical to TRBD2. Germline loops: CDR1 SGHTA, CDR2 FQGNSA. This CDR3 comprises 14 residues. This chain's CDR3 is CASSSGGRTDAQYF. The DNA for the CDR3 is TGTGCCAGCAGCTCGGGGGGGCGGACAGATGCGCAGTATTTT.

The chain couples TRBV5-1 to TRBJ1-4; a weak D match, TRBD1 (5 bases). Germline values: CDR1 SGHRS, CDR2 YFSETQ. Trimming removed 6 bases at V and 5 bases at J, with 17 bases between. The CDR3 is 15 residues long. The CDR3 DNA sequence: TGCGCCAGCAACAGTGGGGAACGGGGCAATGAAAAACTGTTTTTT. This codes for CASNSGERGNEKLFF.

This clonotype appeared a few times. The chain links TRBV12-3 or TRBV12-4 to TRBJ1-1; D remains ambiguous. The CDR3 loop spans 14 amino acids. The germline V and J ends were trimmed by 8 bases and 1 base, with 14 bases remaining between them. The CDR3 here is CASRRGVANTEAFF. In nucleotides, the CDR3 is TGTGCCAGCCGGCGGGGAGTGGCGAACACTGAAGCTTTCTTT.

V usage is TRBV5-1 and J usage is TRBJ2-3; D is unresolved. CDR3 length: 11 amino acids. The V gene lost 4 bases and the J gene lost 5 bases, with 5 bases spanning the gap. The germline gives CDR1 SGHRS, CDR2 YFSETQ. The CDR3 coding sequence is TGCGCCAGCAGCGGGGAAGATACGCAGTATTTT. It translates to CASSGEDTQYF.

This rearrangement joins TRBV5-6 to TRBJ2-1; D possibly uses TRBD1 or TRBD2 (6 bases each). The V gene lost 4 bases and the J gene lost 10 bases, with 24 bases spanning the gap. CDR3 length equals 16 residues. The germline V gene encodes CDR1 SGHDT and CDR2 YYEEEE. The CDR3 loop is CASSLGGTPNPMEQFF. The CDR3 DNA is TGTGCCAGCAGCCTAGGCGGGACACCCAATCCAATGGAGCAGTTCTTC. The whole variable domain, filled in from reference TRBV5-6 and TRBJ2-1, reads DAGVTQSPTHLIKTRGQQVTLRCSPKSGHDTVSWYQQALGQGPQFIFQYYEEEERQRGNFPDRFSGHQFPNYSSELNVNALLLGDSALYLCASSLGGTPNPMEQFFGPGTRLTVL.

The V gene is TRBV20-1, the J gene TRBJ2-1; maybe TRBD1 (5 bases). Trimming cost V 3 bases and J 0 bases, with 12 bases left between them. The CDR3 totals 15 residues. Germline values: CDR1 DFQATT, CDR2 SNEGSKA (reference sequence). DNA of the CDR3: TGCAGTGCTAGGGGGCTAGGCAGCTCCTACAATGAGCAGTTCTTC. Amino acids: CSARGLGSSYNEQFF.